The clone carrying this TCR beta chain occurred a few times. Its antigen is as yet unknown. This specimen belongs to a study of T cell repertoires in cytomegalovirus infection. Background on the study: CMV infection together with matching HLA type was indicated by public TCR beta signatures. Study-wide results and limits: Clonotypes of TCR beta that were HLA-C-restricted and CMV-specific dominated the ex vivo response. Based on cumulative public TCR beta family frequency, carriers of CMV plus the relevant HLA were identified.

With 5 bases clipped from V and 3 bases from J, the junction kept 9 bases outside the gene matches. The CDR3 totals 16 residues. CDR1 and CDR2 (germline): SGHTA, FQGNSA. TCRdb independently ran MiXCR on the reads; one entry per CDR3 protein. The sample contains 250,000 to 350,000 distinct CDR3 sequences, around 25% of which appear only once. The chain couples TRBV7-2 to TRBJ2-3; 9 nucleotides match TRBD1. The receptor was isolated from a human donor in good health (CMV status not recorded). Some clones in this sample may be carry-over from other donors' samples. The sequencing input was PBMCs. CDR3 sequence: CASSQLGQGRTDTQYF. CDR3 sequence (DNA): TGTGCCAGCAGCCAACTCGGACAGGGGCGGACAGATACGCAGTATTTT.